Shown below are 28 T cell receptor beta chains from a single sample sequenced in a study of radiotherapy plus CTLA-4 blockade in lung cancer. Repertoires were generated with immunoSEQ multiplex PCR, while TCRdb's copy carries only in-frame clones and drops some. The data contain 55,000 to 80,000 clones, 60% to 85% of them singletons. This material consisted of peripheral blood, taken from a patient treated with radiotherapy plus ipilimumab. These receptor sequences come from a human donor with non-small cell lung cancer who had a complete response to radiotherapy plus ipilimumab.

CDR3 residues: CAINRDRGKSEAFF. The DNA of the CDR3 is TGTGCCATCAACCGGGACAGGGGGAAGTCTGAAGCTTTCTTT. The rearrangement joins TRBV7-9 to TRBJ1-1, with 11 positions matching TRBD1. The CDR3 contains 14 residues. Germline V gives CDR1 SEHNR, CDR2 FQNEAQ (reference sequence). V shed 10 bases and J 6 bases; nucleotides not matched to a gene: 10. Full variable domain (outside the CDR3, taken from reference TRBV7-9 and TRBJ1-1): DTGVSQNPRHKITKRGQNVTFRCDPISEHNRLYWYRQTLGQGPEFLTYFQNEAQLEKSRLLSDRFSAERPKGSFSTLEIQRTEQGDSAMYLCAINRDRGKSEAFFGQGTRLTVV.

J is TRBJ1-4 and V is TRBV30; 8 positions agree with TRBD1. Germline lookup yields CDR1 GTSNPN and CDR2 SVGIG (reference sequence). This CDR3 region has 14 residues. V lost 1 base and J lost 8; bases outside the gene matches: 6. The CDR3 loop is CAWSADRGGEKLFF. CDR3 nucleotides: TGTGCCTGGAGTGCTGACAGGGGCGGCGAAAAACTGTTTTTT. Full variable domain (rest looked up from reference TRBV30 and TRBJ1-4): SQTIHQWPATLVQPVGSPLSLECTVEGTSNPNLYWYRQAAGRGLQLLFYSVGIGQISSEVPQNLSASRPQDRQFILSSKKLLLSDSGFYLCAWSADRGGEKLFFGSGTQLSVL.

The chain uses TRBV5-6 and TRBJ2-3; TRBD2 is a possible D gene (7 bases). Germline V gene lookup returns CDR1 SGHDT and CDR2 YYEEEE. This CDR3 spans 16 amino acids. Trimming pared 0 bases from V and 1 base from J, leaving 12 bases between. The CDR3 coding sequence is TGTGCCAGCAGCTTGGAGGGGGGGCTTGGCACAGATACGCAGTATTTT. Amino acids: CASSLEGGLGTDTQYF. Full variable domain (outside the CDR3, taken from reference TRBV5-6 and TRBJ2-3): DAGVTQSPTHLIKTRGQQVTLRCSPKSGHDTVSWYQQALGQGPQFIFQYYEEEERQRGNFPDRFSGHQFPNYSSELNVNALLLGDSALYLCASSLEGGLGTDTQYFGPGTRLTVL.

The chain is built from TRBV5-1 and TRBJ2-7; 9 bases fit TRBD1. The J segment lost 4 bases and the V segment lost 0 bases, leaving 5 bases of the junction unmatched. CDR1 and CDR2 from the germline V gene are SGHRS and YFSETQ. The length of the CDR3 is 15 residues. The CDR3 region has the DNA TGCGCCAGCAGCTTGGCCGCGGGACAGGGTTACGAGCAGTACTTC. Amino acid sequence: CASSLAAGQGYEQYF.

This clone appeared a few times. CDR3 in amino acids: CASSLALSYEQYF. The CDR3, as DNA: TGTGCCAGCAGCTTAGCGCTATCCTACGAGCAGTACTTC. V gene TRBV7-9 combines with J gene TRBJ2-7, with D uncertain. The V end lost 0 bases, the J end lost 1 base, and 4 bases lay between the germline ends. Germline V gene data show CDR1 as SEHNR and CDR2 as FQNEAQ (reference sequence). The CDR3 sequence is 13 residues long.

V and J are TRBV30 and TRBJ2-7; possible D gene TRBD1, 6 bases. Germline V gene lookup returns CDR1 GTSNPN and CDR2 SVGIG (reference sequence). Trimming pared 6 bases from V and 0 bases from J, leaving 27 bases between. The CDR3 covers 18 residues. This chain's CDR3 is CACAIGRGVFGDSYEQYF. The CDR3 DNA is TGTGCCTGCGCTATCGGCAGGGGAGTCTTTGGGGACTCCTACGAGCAGTACTTC.

The V and J genes are TRBV6-5 and TRBJ2-2, with 7 positions matching TRBD1. Germline CDR1 MNHEY, CDR2 SVGAGI. CDR3 length equals 15 residues. The V segment lost 6 bases and the J segment 3 bases; nucleotides outside the gene matches: 7. CDR3 residues: CASSTGQDYTGELFF. The CDR3 region has the DNA TGTGCCAGCAGCACCGGACAGGATTACACCGGGGAGCTGTTTTTT.

This clone was counted once. The CDR3 spells CASSRVSGANVLTF. The DNA for the CDR3 is TGTGCCAGCAGCAGGGTTTCTGGGGCCAACGTCCTGACTTTC. The chain carries TRBV13 and TRBJ2-6; D is unclear. V was trimmed by 5 bases and J by 1 base, leaving 6 bases between them. Germline V CDR1 and CDR2: PRHDT, FYEKMQ (reference sequence). The CDR3 is 14 residues long.

CDR3 sequence reads: CASSSGLAVADTQYF. The CDR3 bases are TGTGCCAGCAGCTCGGGACTAGCGGTCGCAGATACGCAGTATTTT. The V gene is TRBV7-2, the J gene TRBJ2-3; 11 nucleotides line up with TRBD2. CDR3 length: 15 amino acids. The germline V gene encodes CDR1 SGHTA and CDR2 FQGNSA. V lost 4 bases, J lost 4 bases, and 4 bases stayed unmatched.

The chain uses TRBV6-6 and TRBJ1-4; 7 bases are shared with TRBD1. CDR3 length: 16 residues. The V and J ends lost 2 bases and 0 bases, in that order; junction bases with no gene match: 3. Germline V gene sequence: CDR1 MNHNY, CDR2 SVGAGI (reference sequence). The CDR3 bases are TGTGCCAGCAGTTACCCTCAGGGGGCAACTAATGAAAAACTGTTTTTT. Translated: CASSYPQGATNEKLFF.

The J gene is TRBJ2-4, the V gene TRBV18; 10 nucleotides agree with TRBD1. With V trimmed by 2 bases and J by 9 bases, 7 bases remained unmatched. Per germline, CDR1 KGHSH and CDR2 LQKENI. This CDR3 has 15 residues. CDR3 nucleotide sequence: TGTGCCAGCTCACCAGCTCGGGACAGGGGATTCATTCAGTACTTC. It codes for CASSPARDRGFIQYF.

The chain employs TRBV18 and TRBJ2-7; possible D gene TRBD2, 5 bases. V was shortened by 0 bases and J by 2 bases, with 11 bases between the two germline ends. CDR1 and CDR2 from the germline V gene are KGHSH and LQKENI. The CDR3 sequence is 15 residues long. The CDR3 is CASSPPGTRAYEQYV. The CDR3 DNA sequence: TGTGCCAGCTCACCACCGGGTACTAGGGCCTACGAGCAGTACGTC.

The count of this clone is one. V and J are TRBV2 and TRBJ2-2, with 7 bases fitting TRBD1. CDR3 length: 15 residues. From germline, CDR1 is SNHLY and CDR2 FYNNEI. After removal of 6 bases from V and 4 bases from J, the junction contained 8 bases not matched to a gene. CDR3 nucleotides: TGTGCCAGCAGCCGACAGGGCGGTAGCACCGGGGAGCTGTTTTTT. This gives the protein CASSRQGGSTGELFF.

Only one count was recorded for this clone. The chain combines TRBV11-3 with TRBJ2-1; TRBD2 aligns across 7 bases. The J segment lost 7 bases and the V segment lost 1 base, leaving 7 bases of the junction unmatched. Germline loops: CDR1 SGHNT, CDR2 YENEEA. This CDR3 contains 15 residues. The CDR3 sequence is CASSLGEGHGNEQFF. The CDR3 DNA follows: TGTGCCAGCAGCTTAGGGGAGGGCCACGGGAATGAGCAGTTCTTC.

The rearrangement uses TRBV5-1 and TRBJ1-1, with D unclear. In germline, CDR1 is SGHRS, CDR2 YFSETQ. With 4 bases removed from V and 1 base from J, the gap between germline ends came to 11 bases. The CDR3 is 14 residues long. This chain's CDR3 is CASSPAPGNTEAFF. The CDR3 DNA sequence: TGCGCCAGCAGCCCGGCCCCAGGGAACACTGAAGCTTTCTTT.

The CDR3 DNA sequence: TGTGCCAGCTCACCACCGTGGACAGGGGACCGCTATGGCTACACCTTC. Protein sequence: CASSPPWTGDRYGYTF. The chain links TRBV18 to TRBJ1-2; TRBD1 matches at 9 bases. Trimming at V came to 0 bases and at J to 4 bases, leaving 6 bases not matched to a gene. The CDR3 extends over 16 amino acids. The germline V gene encodes CDR1 KGHSH and CDR2 LQKENI. Filled out from reference TRBV18 and TRBJ1-2, the complete variable domain reads NAGVMQNPRHLVRRRGQEARLRCSPMKGHSHVYWYRQLPEEGLKFMVYLQKENIIDESGMPKERFSAEFPKEGPSILRIQQVVRGDSAAYFCASSPPWTGDRYGYTFGSGTRLTVV.

The rearrangement links TRBV6-1 to TRBJ1-1; D unclear. This CDR3 has 15 residues. Germline assignment: CDR1 MNHNS and CDR2 SASEGT. Trimming took 6 bases from V and 2 from J, leaving 16 bases between them. For the CDR3, the DNA is TGTGCCAGCAGCCTAAAGCCAAACGGAAACACTGAAGCTTTCTTT. As protein: CASSLKPNGNTEAFF.

The CDR3 is CSVVGDIYNEQFF. The CDR3 DNA reads TGCAGCGTTGTTGGGGATATCTACAATGAGCAGTTCTTC. V and J are TRBV29-1 and TRBJ2-1, with D hard to call. Germline V CDR1 and CDR2: SQVTM, ANQGSEA. This CDR3 region has 13 residues. V lost 4 bases and J 3 bases, leaving 10 bases between the germline ends.

This chain uses TRBV29-1 with TRBJ1-2, with D uncertain. Germline V lookup: CDR1 SQVTM, CDR2 ANQGSEA. V was cut by 3 bases and J by 2 bases, with 16 bases left in between. The CDR3 contains 15 residues. The CDR3 region has the DNA TGCAGCGTTGATTCCCCGGGCGGGGTCAACTATGGCTACACCTTC. It translates to CSVDSPGGVNYGYTF.

The rearrangement joins TRBV11-2 to TRBJ2-2; no reliable D call. CDR1 and CDR2 (germline): SGHAT, FQNNGV. Between the trimmed V and J ends, which lost 2 bases and 0 bases, there was a span of 4 bases. This CDR3 has 14 residues. The CDR3 sequence is CASSLIPNTGELFF. CDR3 nucleotides: TGTGCCAGCAGCTTAATCCCGAACACCGGGGAGCTGTTTTTT.

Regarding this clone: Other DNA sequences of this sample code for an identical CDR3. The chain has TRBV7-9 and TRBJ1-2; 11 bases fit TRBD1. The V segment lost 5 bases and the J segment 5 bases; nucleotides outside the gene matches: 4. Per the germline V gene, CDR1 is SEHNR and CDR2 is FQNEAQ (reference sequence). This CDR3 contains 14 residues. CDR3 nucleotides: TGTGCCAGCAGCCCGGGACAGGGGGTTTATGGCTACACCTTC. The encoded protein is CASSPGQGVYGYTF.

The V gene is TRBV7-2, the J gene TRBJ1-3, with TRBD1 matching 9 bases. This CDR3 spans 16 amino acids. From germline, CDR1 is SGHTA and CDR2 FQGNSA. J gave up 1 base and V 5 bases, and 6 bases lay outside the gene matches. CDR3 in DNA: TGTGCCAGCAGCCGGACAGGGGTTAGTTCTGGAAACACCATATATTTT. This gives the protein CASSRTGVSSGNTIYF.

J is TRBJ2-1 and V is TRBV6-5; TRBD1 aligns across 7 bases. The CDR3 has 16 amino acids. Germline loops: CDR1 MNHEY, CDR2 SVGAGI. V shed 1 base, J shed 0 bases, and the junction held 3 bases outside the gene matches. Written as DNA, the CDR3 is TGTGCCAGCAGTTACTTTAGGGACAGCTCCTACAATGAGCAGTTCTTC. It specifies CASSYFRDSSYNEQFF.

The rearrangement links TRBV11-3 to TRBJ2-3; 8 bases are a match to TRBD1. This CDR3 has 15 amino acids. V shed 8 bases and J 3 bases; nucleotides not matched to a gene: 10. The germline V gene encodes CDR1 SGHNT and CDR2 YENEEA. CDR3 loop: CASSRTGKGTDTQYF. In nucleotides, the CDR3 is TGTGCCAGCTCAAGGACAGGGAAAGGAACAGATACGCAGTATTTT.

The chain is built from TRBV7-9 and TRBJ2-1, with D perhaps TRBD1 (5 bases). CDR3 length equals 15 residues. Germline V gene lookup returns CDR1 SEHNR and CDR2 FQNEAQ (reference sequence). With 2 bases removed from V and 1 base from J, the gap between germline ends came to 9 bases. The CDR3 region has the DNA TGTGCCAGCAGCTTAAGGGGAAATTCCTACAATGAGCAGTTCTTC. Encoded protein: CASSLRGNSYNEQFF. Looking up the rest from reference TRBV7-9 and TRBJ2-1 gives the full variable domain: DTGVSQNPRHKITKRGQNVTFRCDPISEHNRLYWYRQTLGQGPEFLTYFQNEAQLEKSRLLSDRFSAERPKGSFSTLEIQRTEQGDSAMYLCASSLRGNSYNEQFFGPGTRLTVL.

The chain combines TRBV27 with TRBJ2-1; D remains unclear. Between the trimmed V and J ends, which lost 4 bases and 5 bases, there was a span of 18 bases. Per the germline V gene, CDR1 is MNHEY and CDR2 is SMNVEV (reference sequence). This CDR3 spans 16 amino acids. The CDR3 protein is CASSSWASGSDNEQFF. CDR3 DNA: TGTGCCAGCAGTTCGTGGGCTAGTGGATCAGACAATGAGCAGTTCTTC.

The rearrangement uses TRBV30 and TRBJ1-2, with 7 bases aligning to TRBD1. V lost 5 bases, J lost 5 bases, and 8 bases stayed unmatched. Germline CDR1 reads GTSNPN; CDR2 reads SVGIG (reference sequence). The CDR3 consists of 13 residues. CDR3 protein: CAWQNRGPYGYTF. The DNA for the CDR3 is TGTGCCTGGCAGAACAGGGGCCCTTATGGCTACACCTTC.

This clone was detected only a few times. The chain has TRBV18 and TRBJ2-2, with TRBD1 identical over 9 bases. Germline CDR1 is KGHSH and CDR2 is LQKENI. The ends lost 3 bases at V and 3 bases at J; junction bases unmatched: 5. This CDR3 contains 16 residues. Here the CDR3 reads CASSPTGGAYTGELFF. CDR3 nucleotide sequence: TGTGCCAGCTCACCCACAGGGGGCGCGTACACCGGGGAGCTGTTTTTT.